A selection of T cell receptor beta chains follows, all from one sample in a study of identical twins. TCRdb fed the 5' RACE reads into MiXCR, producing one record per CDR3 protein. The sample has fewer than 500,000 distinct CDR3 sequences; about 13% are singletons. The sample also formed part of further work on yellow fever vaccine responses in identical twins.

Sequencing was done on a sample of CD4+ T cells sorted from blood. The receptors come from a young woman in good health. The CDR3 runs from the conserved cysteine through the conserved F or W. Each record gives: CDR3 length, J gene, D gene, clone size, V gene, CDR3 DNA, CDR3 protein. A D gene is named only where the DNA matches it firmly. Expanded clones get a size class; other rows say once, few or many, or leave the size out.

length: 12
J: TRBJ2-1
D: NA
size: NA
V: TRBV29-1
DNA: TGCAGCGTTGAGCTGTCCGTCGCTGAGCAGTTCTTC
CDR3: CSVELSVAEQFF

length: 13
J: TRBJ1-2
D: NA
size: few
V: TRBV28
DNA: TGTGCCAGCAGTTTTCCGGGGGTTTATGGCTACACCTTC
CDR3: CASSFPGVYGYTF

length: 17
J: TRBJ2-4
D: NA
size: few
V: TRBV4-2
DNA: TGTGCCAGCAGCCAGGTTGAACAGCTTCTAGCCAAAAACATTCAGTACTTC
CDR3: CASSQVEQLLAKNIQYF

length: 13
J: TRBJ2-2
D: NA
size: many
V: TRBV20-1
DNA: TGCAGTGCTAGAGGGCACGGCACCGGGGAGCTGTTTTTT
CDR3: CSARGHGTGELFF

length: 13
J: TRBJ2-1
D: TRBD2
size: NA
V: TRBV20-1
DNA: TGCAGTGCTATCGGGACTAGCGCGAATGAGCAGTTCTTC
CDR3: CSAIGTSANEQFF

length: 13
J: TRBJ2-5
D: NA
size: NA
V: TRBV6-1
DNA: TGTGCCAGCACCCCCCCAGGGGAGGGGACCCAGTACTTC
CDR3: CASTPPGEGTQYF

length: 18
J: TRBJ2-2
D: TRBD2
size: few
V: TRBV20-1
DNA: TGCAGTGCCAAATCCACAAGGACTAGCGGGCTAAACACCGGGGAGCTGTTTTTT
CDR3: CSAKSTRTSGLNTGELFF

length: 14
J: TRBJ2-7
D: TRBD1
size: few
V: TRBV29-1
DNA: TGCAGCGTTGAGGGAGACAGGGGACGGGGCGAGCAGTACTTC
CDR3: CSVEGDRGRGEQYF

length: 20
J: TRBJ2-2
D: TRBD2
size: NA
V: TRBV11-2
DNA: TGTGCCAGCAGACGCGCCACGGGACTAGCGGGATCCTTAAACACCGGGGAGCTGTTTTTT
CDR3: CASRRATGLAGSLNTGELFF

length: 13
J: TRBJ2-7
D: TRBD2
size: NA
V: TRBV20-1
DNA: TGCAGTGCTAGAGCTTGGGCGGGAGACGAGCAGTACTTC
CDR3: CSARAWAGDEQYF

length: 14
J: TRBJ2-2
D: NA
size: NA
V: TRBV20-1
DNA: TGCAGTGCTAGACCGGCCGGGAACACCGGGGAGCTGTTTTTT
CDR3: CSARPAGNTGELFF

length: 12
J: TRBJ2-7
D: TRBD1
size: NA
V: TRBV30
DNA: TGTGCCCTGGGGGACAGGGCCTACGAGCAGTACTTC
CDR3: CALGDRAYEQYF

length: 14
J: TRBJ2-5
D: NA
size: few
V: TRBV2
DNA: TGTGCCAGCAGCCCCCGTATGAACCAAGAGACCCAGTACTTC
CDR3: CASSPRMNQETQYF

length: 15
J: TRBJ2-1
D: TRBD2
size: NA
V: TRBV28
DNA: TGTGCCAGCAGAAATCTAGCGGTAGGCGGCAATGAGCAGTTCTTC
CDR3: CASRNLAVGGNEQFF

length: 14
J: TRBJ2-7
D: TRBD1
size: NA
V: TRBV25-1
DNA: TGTGCCAGCAGTCTGACAGGGGGAAGCCACGAGCAGTACTTC
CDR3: CASSLTGGSHEQYF

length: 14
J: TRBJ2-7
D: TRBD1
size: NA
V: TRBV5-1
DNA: TGCGCCAGCAGCCGGGACAGGCCGCCCCACGAGCAGTACTTC
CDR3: CASSRDRPPHEQYF

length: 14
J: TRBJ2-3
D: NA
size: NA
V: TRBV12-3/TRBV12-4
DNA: TGTGCCAGCAGTTTTTCTTCGCGACCAGATACGCAGTATTTT
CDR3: CASSFSSRPDTQYF

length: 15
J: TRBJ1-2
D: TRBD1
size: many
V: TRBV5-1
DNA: TGCGCCAGCAGCTTGTCCTGGACAGGGGGCGATGGCTACACCTTC
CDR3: CASSLSWTGGDGYTF

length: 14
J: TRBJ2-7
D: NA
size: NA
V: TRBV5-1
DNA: TGTGCCAGCAGCTCGGGCCAGCTCTACAACGAGCAGTACTTC
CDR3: CASSSGQLYNEQYF

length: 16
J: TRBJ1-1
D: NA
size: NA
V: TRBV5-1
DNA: TGCGCCAGCAGCCCTACGTTTGGACGGGCGAACACTGAAGCTTTCTTT
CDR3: CASSPTFGRANTEAFF

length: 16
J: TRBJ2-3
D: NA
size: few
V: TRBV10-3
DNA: TGTGCCATCGGTCCTCGACGGGACTCTAGCACAGATACGCAGTATTTT
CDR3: CAIGPRRDSSTDTQYF

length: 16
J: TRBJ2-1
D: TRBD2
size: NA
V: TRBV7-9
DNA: TGTGCCAGCAGCCCCGTCGGACTAGCGGTTAGAAATGAGCAGTTCTTC
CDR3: CASSPVGLAVRNEQFF

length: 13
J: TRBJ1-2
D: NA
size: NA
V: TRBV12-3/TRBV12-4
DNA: TGTGCCAGCAGCCCCGGGACCCGCTATGGCTACACCTTC
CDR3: CASSPGTRYGYTF

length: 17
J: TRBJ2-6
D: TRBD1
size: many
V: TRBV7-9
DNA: TGTGCCAGCAGCCTAGGACAGGGGGCGACTGGGGCCAACGTCCTGACTTTC
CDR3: CASSLGQGATGANVLTF

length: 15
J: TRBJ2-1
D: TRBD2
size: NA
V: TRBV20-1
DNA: TGCAGTCTTAGCGGGGGGCCGTCGGGGAGGGATGAGCAGTTCTTC
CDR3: CSLSGGPSGRDEQFF

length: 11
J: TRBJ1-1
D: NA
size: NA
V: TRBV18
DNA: TGTGCCAGCTCACCCGCAAGTGAAGCTTTCTTT
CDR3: CASSPASEAFF

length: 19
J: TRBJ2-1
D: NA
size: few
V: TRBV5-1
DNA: TGCGCCAGCAGCTTGGCTCCTACCCCTTACTCACTGTTATTCAATGAGCAGTTCTTC
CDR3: CASSLAPTPYSLLFNEQFF

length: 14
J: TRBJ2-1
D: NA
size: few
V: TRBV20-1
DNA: TGCAGTGCTGACACAGGGTACTCCTACAATGAGCAGTTCTTC
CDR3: CSADTGYSYNEQFF

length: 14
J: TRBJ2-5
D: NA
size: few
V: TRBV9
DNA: TGTGCCAGCAGCTCCGAGCGTGTTCAAGAGACCCAGTACTTC
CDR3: CASSSERVQETQYF

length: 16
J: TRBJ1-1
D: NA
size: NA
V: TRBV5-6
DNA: TGTGCCAGCACCGCGTTTTTAGGGGGGTCGAACACTGAAGCTTTCTTT
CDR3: CASTAFLGGSNTEAFF

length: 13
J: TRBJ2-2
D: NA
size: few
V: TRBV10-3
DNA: TGTGCCATCAGTGGACAATACACCGGGGAGCTGTTTTTT
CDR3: CAISGQYTGELFF

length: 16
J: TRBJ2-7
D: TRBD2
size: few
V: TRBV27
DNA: TGTGCCAGCAGTTTGTTGACTAGCGGGAGCTCCTACGAGCAGTACTTC
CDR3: CASSLLTSGSSYEQYF

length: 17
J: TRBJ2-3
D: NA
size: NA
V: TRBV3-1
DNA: TGTGCCAGCAGCCAAGCCCAAATGACCCCGTACGGAGATACGCAGTATTTT
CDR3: CASSQAQMTPYGDTQYF

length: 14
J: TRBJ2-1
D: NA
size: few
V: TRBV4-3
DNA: TGCGCCAGCAGCCAAGGAATCGACCGGGACTTGGCGTTCTTC
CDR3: CASSQGIDRDLAFF

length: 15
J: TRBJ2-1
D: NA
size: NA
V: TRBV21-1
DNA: TGTGCCAGCCCCTCGAGGGAGCGGGAGAACAATGAGCAGTTCTTC
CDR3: CASPSRERENNEQFF

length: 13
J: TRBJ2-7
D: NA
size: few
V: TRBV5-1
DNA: TGCGCCAGCAGCGAAACATCGTCCTACGAGCAGTACTTC
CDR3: CASSETSSYEQYF

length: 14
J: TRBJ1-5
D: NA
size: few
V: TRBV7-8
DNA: TGTGCCAGCAGCCTAAGGGCAGGGCTTGGACCCCAGCATTTT
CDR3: CASSLRAGLGPQHF

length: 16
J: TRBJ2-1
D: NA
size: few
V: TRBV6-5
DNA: TGTGCCAGCAGTTACTCGCAGGGCAGGGTACCCAATGAGCAGTTCTTC
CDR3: CASSYSQGRVPNEQFF

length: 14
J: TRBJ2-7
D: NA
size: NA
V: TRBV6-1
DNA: TGTGCCAGCAGGTCGACCGGGCCTGCCTACGAGCAGTACTTC
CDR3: CASRSTGPAYEQYF

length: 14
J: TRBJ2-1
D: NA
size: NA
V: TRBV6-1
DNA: TGTGCCAGCAAACAACAGGGTTCTTATAATGAGCAGTTCTTC
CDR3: CASKQQGSYNEQFF

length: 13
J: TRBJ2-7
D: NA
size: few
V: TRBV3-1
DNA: TGTGCCAGCAGCTTCGGGGACCTCTACGAGCAGTACTTC
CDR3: CASSFGDLYEQYF

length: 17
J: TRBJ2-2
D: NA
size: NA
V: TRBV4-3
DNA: TGCGCCAGCAGCCAAGATTACTCCCAATTAGGGATCGGGGAGCTGTTTTTT
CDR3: CASSQDYSQLGIGELFF

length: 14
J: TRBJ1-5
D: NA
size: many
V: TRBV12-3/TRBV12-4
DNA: TGTGCCAGCAGTTTGGGAATGAACGGTCAGCCCCAGCATTTT
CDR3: CASSLGMNGQPQHF

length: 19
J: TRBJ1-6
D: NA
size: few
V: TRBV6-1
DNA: TGTGCCAGCAGTGAATGGGGGTCCCCTTCGATCTCCTATAATTCACCCCTCCACTTT
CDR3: CASSEWGSPSISYNSPLHF

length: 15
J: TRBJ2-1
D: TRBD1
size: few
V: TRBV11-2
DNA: TGTGCCAGCACTAAACCGGGACAGGGAAACAATGAGCAGTTCTTC
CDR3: CASTKPGQGNNEQFF

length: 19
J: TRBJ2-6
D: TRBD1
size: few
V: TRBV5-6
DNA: TGTGCCAGCGGCACCTACGCCGGGACAGTGCCTACCGGGGCCAACGTCCTGACTTTC
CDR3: CASGTYAGTVPTGANVLTF

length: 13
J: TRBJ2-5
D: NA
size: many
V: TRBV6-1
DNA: TGTGCCAGCACGCTTAGGGTAGGAGAGACCCAGTACTTC
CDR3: CASTLRVGETQYF

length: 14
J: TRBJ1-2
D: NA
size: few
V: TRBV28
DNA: TGTGCCAGCAGCGGGACCGGGAGAAACTATGGCTACACCTTC
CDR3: CASSGTGRNYGYTF

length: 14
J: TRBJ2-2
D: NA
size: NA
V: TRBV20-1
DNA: TGCAGTGCCTTCCCCAAGGGGAGCACCGGGGAGCTGTTTTTT
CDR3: CSAFPKGSTGELFF